The 17 T cell receptor beta chains below all came from one sample that was sequenced in a study of blood T cell repertoires in COVID-19. Measured with immunoSEQ multiplex PCR; TCRdb has only the in-frame clones, and not every one. The sample consists of some 180,000 clones, around four fifths of them appearing once. Sequencing was done on a sample of peripheral blood. Every receptor here comes from a woman aged 80 or over with COVID-19, enrolled during active disease.

Worth noting for this clone: Germline and junction disagree at one end, which may indicate a read error. The chain employs TRBV27 and TRBJ1-2; 7 nucleotides line up with TRBD1. CDR3 length: 13 amino acids. Per germline, CDR1 MNHEY and CDR2 SMNVEV (reference sequence). The DNA of the CDR3 is TGTGCCACCAGTATCAGGGGGGCCTATGGCTACACCTTC. It codes for CATSIRGAYGYTF.

The chain employs TRBV9 and TRBJ2-5; 8 bases line up with TRBD2. In germline, CDR1 is SGDLS, CDR2 YYNGEE. J lost 4 bases, V lost 2 bases, and 10 bases had no gene match. The CDR3 is 16 amino acids. The CDR3 reads CASSVSPGGRRETQYF. In DNA, the CDR3 is TGTGCCAGCAGCGTCTCCCCGGGCGGGAGGAGAGAGACCCAGTACTTC.

This clone was seen a few times. J is TRBJ2-3 and V is TRBV9; TRBD2 aligns across 7 bases. V lost 4 bases, J lost 6 bases, and 8 bases stayed unmatched. CDR1 and CDR2 (germline): SGDLS, YYNGEE. The CDR3 length is 14 residues. The CDR3 protein is CASSPGLVGDTQYF. The CDR3 DNA is TGTGCCAGCAGCCCTGGACTAGTGGGCGATACGCAGTATTTT.

The rearrangement links TRBV19 to TRBJ2-3; 8 nucleotides match TRBD1. Germline CDR1 LNHDA, CDR2 SQIVND (reference sequence). The CDR3 consists of 13 residues. Trimming cost V 10 bases and J 2 bases; bases outside gene matches: 5. The CDR3 sequence is CAKRTGITDTQYF. DNA for the CDR3: TGTGCCAAGCGGACAGGGATCACAGATACGCAGTATTTT.

The gene calls are TRBV6-5 and TRBJ2-7, with 11 bases lining up with TRBD1. The ends lost 3 bases at V and 4 bases at J; junction bases unmatched: 5. The germline CDR1 and CDR2 sequences are MNHEY and SVGAGI. This CDR3 region has 15 residues. In nucleotides, the CDR3 is TGTGCCAGCAGTTATCTAGGGACAGGGGGGTACGAGCAGTACTTC. It translates to CASSYLGTGGYEQYF.

The chain joins TRBV29-1 to TRBJ2-5; TRBD1 agrees at 10 bases. CDR3 size: 14 residues. Germline V CDR1 and CDR2: SQVTM, ANQGSEA. With 4 bases clipped from V and 5 bases from J, the junction kept 7 bases outside the gene matches. CDR3 amino acids: CSVGGTGVKETQYF. In DNA form, the CDR3 reads TGCAGCGTTGGTGGGACAGGGGTGAAGGAGACCCAGTACTTC.

The chain uses TRBV27 and TRBJ1-3, with a weak D call TRBD1 (6 bases). Germline CDR1 reads MNHEY; CDR2 reads SMNVEV (reference sequence). CDR3 length: 15 residues. Trimming pared 5 bases from V and 4 bases from J, leaving 15 bases between. DNA for the CDR3: TGTGCCAGCAGTGCCCGGGGGGGCGCCGGAAACACCATATATTTT. Translation gives CASSARGGAGNTIYF.

The rearrangement links TRBV10-3 to TRBJ2-7; D might be TRBD1 (6 bases). V lost 4 bases, J lost 6 bases, and 16 bases lay in between. CDR3 length equals 14 residues. Looked up from germline, CDR1 is ENHRY and CDR2 is SYGVKD. The CDR3 loop is CAISVGTSPSEQYF. The DNA of the CDR3 is TGTGCCATCAGTGTCGGGACAAGCCCATCCGAGCAGTACTTC.

Only one count was recorded for this clone. The V call is TRBV21-1, the J call TRBJ2-4; the table names TRBD2, a call not compared with the DNA. TRBV21-1 is assigned pseudogene status. CDR3 length equals 15 residues. DNA of the CDR3: TGTGCCAGCAGCAAATCCGGGATTTGGAAAAACATTCAGTACTTC. Protein product: CASSKSGIWKNIQYF.

V is TRBV5-1 and J is TRBJ1-2; 7 positions agree with TRBD1. The CDR3 is 14 residues long. Unmatched junction bases numbered 1, after V lost 0 bases and J lost 2 bases. Germline V CDR1 and CDR2: SGHRS, YFSETQ. CDR3 loop: CASSLEGQNYGYTF. The CDR3 DNA is TGCGCCAGCAGCTTGGAGGGACAGAACTATGGCTACACCTTC.

The chain uses TRBV2 and TRBJ2-7; 10 bases are a match to TRBD1. Germline assignment: CDR1 SNHLY and CDR2 FYNNEI. V was clipped by 3 bases and J by 7 bases; unmatched bases: 3. The CDR3 spans 13 residues. The CDR3 protein is CASSEDRGGEQYF. The CDR3 nucleotides read TGTGCCAGCAGTGAGGACAGGGGGGGTGAGCAGTACTTC.

CDR3 sequence (DNA): TGTGCCAGCAACCCTGATTCGGGGCAGTACTTC. Translated: CASNPDSGQYF. The rearrangement links TRBV2 to TRBJ2-7; D gene uncertain. Germline values: CDR1 SNHLY, CDR2 FYNNEI. V lost 7 bases and J lost 9, with 13 bases in between. This CDR3 is 11 amino acids long.

This clone showed up just once. This chain connects TRBV3-1 (or the pseudogene TRBV3-2) to TRBJ2-5; unclear D gene. CDR3 size: 12 residues. Between the trimmed V and J ends, which lost 0 bases and 7 bases, there was a span of 6 bases. The V gene's germline CDR1 is LGHDT and CDR2 YNNKEL (reference sequence). CDR3 in DNA: TGTGCCAGCAGCCAAGACGGCGGGACCCAGTACTTC. Residues: CASSQDGGTQYF.

Concerning this clone itself: At one of its ends the junction is not consistent with the germline gene, which may arise from a read error. V usage is TRBV7-7 and J usage is TRBJ2-2; D gene unclear. Germline values: CDR1 SSHAT, CDR2 FNYEAQ (reference sequence). The CDR3 is 13 amino acids. CDR3 region: CASSPGDTGELFF. The CDR3 nucleotides read TGTGCTAGCAGCCCTGGAGATACCGGGGAGCTGTTTTTT.

The chain couples TRBV10-3 to TRBJ2-5; D is perhaps TRBD2 (5 bases). This CDR3 is 14 amino acids long. V dropped 5 bases and J dropped 5 bases, with 15 bases sitting between them. The germline gives CDR1 ENHRY, CDR2 SYGVKD. The DNA for the CDR3 is TGTGCCATCAGTAGAGATGAGGGTACCGAGACCCAGTACTTC. Amino acids: CAISRDEGTETQYF.

V gene TRBV5-1 combines with J gene TRBJ2-2; 10 nucleotides line up with TRBD2. The CDR3 sequence is 21 residues long. Trimming at V came to 0 bases and at J to 2 bases, leaving 16 bases not matched to a gene. Germline V gene lookup returns CDR1 SGHRS and CDR2 YFSETQ. The DNA of the CDR3 is TGCGCCAGCAGCTTGGCCGGGGGTCATAGCGGGAGGCAAGCAAACACCGGGGAGCTGTTTTTT. Protein: CASSLAGGHSGRQANTGELFF.

The V gene is TRBV7-3, the J gene TRBJ2-1; D might be TRBD1 (5 bases). V dropped 4 bases and J dropped 0 bases, with 13 bases sitting between them. CDR1 is SGHTA, CDR2 FQGTGA, per germline. This CDR3 is built from 16 residues. Written as DNA, the CDR3 is TGTGCCAGCAGCTCAAACGCCAGGGTCTCCTACAATGAGCAGTTCTTC. Protein: CASSSNARVSYNEQFF.